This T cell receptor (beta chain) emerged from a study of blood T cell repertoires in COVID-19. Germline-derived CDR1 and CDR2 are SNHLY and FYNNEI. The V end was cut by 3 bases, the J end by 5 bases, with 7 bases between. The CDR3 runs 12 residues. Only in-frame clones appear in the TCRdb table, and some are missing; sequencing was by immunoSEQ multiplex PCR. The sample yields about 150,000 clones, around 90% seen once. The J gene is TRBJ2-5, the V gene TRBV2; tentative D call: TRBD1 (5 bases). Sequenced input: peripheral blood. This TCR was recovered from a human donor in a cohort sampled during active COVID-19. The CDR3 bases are TGTGCCAGCAGTGATCCAGGGGAGACCCAGTACTTC. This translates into CASSDPGETQYF.